What follows is one T cell receptor (beta chain) and its context. What it binds is unknown. The junction does not match germline at one end; this may be a read error. TCRdb fed the multiplex PCR reads into MiXCR, producing one record per CDR3 protein. The data show about 200,000 distinct CDR3 sequences, 31% seen once. These data belong to a study of breast tumors, draining lymph nodes, adjacent tissues. Germline V gene lookup returns CDR1 DFQATT and CDR2 SNEGSKA (reference sequence). This CDR3 spans 17 amino acids. Findings of the study overall: Data only fit, rather than demonstrated, lymph node origin of most tumor T cells. Tumors had less TCR diversity than lymph nodes, more than nontumor tissue. Findings are consistent with lymph node origin and intratumoral expansion of most tumor T cells.

Samples came from axillary lymph nodes draining the breast cancer. Sequenced sample: axillary lymph node tissue. The V gene is TRBV20-1, the J gene TRBJ2-1; weak D call: TRBD2 (6 bases). The sequence came from a female donor with breast cancer. Some clones in this sample may be carry-over from other donors' samples. The chain's CDR3 is CSARDSASGPRYNERFF. As DNA, the CDR3 is TGCAGTGCTAGAGATTCCGCAAGCGGGCCTCGGTACAATGAGCGGTTCTTC.